Listed below are T cell receptor beta chains from one sample, sequenced in a study of regulatory T cells in long-lasting Graves disease. TCRdb re-called the multiplex PCR reads with MiXCR, one entry per CDR3 protein. The data show a few hundred thousand distinct CDR3 sequences, roughly 10% seen once. These same records also appear under a second study, on T cells in Graves' hyperthyroidism and ophthalmopathy.

Sequencing was performed on peripheral blood mononuclear cells (PBMCs), taken at new diagnosis, from a patient treated with antithyroid drugs. Source of these receptors: a young woman with Graves disease. The CDR3 runs from the conserved cysteine through the conserved F or W. A D gene is named only where the DNA matches it firmly. Expanded clones get a size class; other rows say once, few or many, or leave the size out.

d_call | j_call | v_call | clone_size | cdr3_aa | cdr3_nt
- | TRBJ1-6 | TRBV16 | few | CASSRTKYNSPLHF | TGTGCCAGCAGCCGGACTAAGTATAATTCACCCCTCCACTTT
TRBD1 | TRBJ1-6 | TRBV4-1 | - | CASSQTGAIGYNSPLHF | TGCGCCAGCAGCCAAACAGGGGCTATCGGGTATAATTCACCCCTCCACTTT
- | TRBJ2-1 | TRBV12-3/TRBV12-4 | - | CASSLGTLNQFF | TGTGCCAGCAGTTTAGGGACTCTGAACCAGTTCTTC
- | TRBJ1-2 | TRBV27 | - | CASSLRQGFYGYTF | TGTGCCAGCAGTTTAAGGCAGGGGTTCTATGGCTACACCTTC
- | TRBJ2-3 | TRBV6-1 | many | CASTLGRGSDTQYF | TGTGCCAGCACCTTAGGGAGGGGGTCAGATACGCAGTATTTT
- | TRBJ2-3 | TRBV12-3/TRBV12-4 | many | CASSFTGRGDTQYF | TGTGCCAGCAGTTTCACAGGGAGGGGAGATACGCAGTATTTT
TRBD1 | TRBJ2-1 | TRBV6-1 | - | CASSLTGGREQFF | TGTGCCAGCAGCTTGACAGGGGGTCGAGAGCAGTTCTTC
- | TRBJ1-5 | TRBV2 | many | CASRRDFDQPQHF | TGTGCCAGCAGAAGGGATTTTGATCAGCCCCAGCATTTT
TRBD2 | TRBJ2-5 | TRBV4-1 | many | CASSQVSSGDQETQYF | TGCGCCAGCAGCCAAGTCAGCAGCGGGGACCAAGAGACCCAGTACTTC
- | TRBJ2-3 | TRBV7-9 | many | CASSSGDTVGDTQYF | TGTGCCAGCAGCTCGGGGGACACTGTCGGAGATACGCAGTATTTT
- | TRBJ1-1 | TRBV7-9 | many | CASSYPGYTEAFF | TGTGCCAGCAGCTATCCAGGGTACACTGAAGCTTTCTTT
TRBD2 | TRBJ2-5 | TRBV20-1 | many | CSARLAGGRGTQYF | TGCAGTGCTAGACTAGCGGGAGGCAGGGGGACCCAGTACTTC
- | TRBJ2-2 | TRBV20-1 | many | CSAGLGAPGTGELFF | TGCAGTGCTGGCCTGGGAGCTCCGGGCACCGGGGAGCTGTTTTTT
- | TRBJ2-5 | TRBV12-3/TRBV12-4 | many | CASSTWGAQETQYF | TGTGCCAGCAGTACATGGGGGGCGCAGGAGACCCAGTACTTC
TRBD2 | TRBJ2-3 | TRBV7-2 | - | CASSSGTITTDTQYF | TGTGCCAGCAGTTCCGGGACTATTACCACAGATACGCAGTATTTT
- | TRBJ1-1 | TRBV9 | many | CASSPRLGTEAFF | TGTGCCAGCAGCCCCCGTCTGGGGACTGAAGCTTTCTTT
- | TRBJ1-4 | TRBV12-3/TRBV12-4 | - | CASSITSGNEKLFF | TGTGCCAGCAGCATCACCTCAGGGAATGAAAAACTGTTTTTT
- | TRBJ2-7 | TRBV20-1 | many | CSASGLRGDWNEQYF | TGCAGTGCTAGTGGCCTGAGGGGGGATTGGAACGAGCAGTACTTC
TRBD2 | TRBJ2-1 | TRBV7-3 | many | CASSLTSGGGSSYNEQFF | TGTGCCAGCAGCTTAACCAGCGGGGGGGGCAGCTCCTACAATGAGCAGTTCTTC
TRBD2 | TRBJ2-5 | TRBV28 | many | CASSSSGTRETQYF | TGTGCCAGCAGTAGCTCCGGGACTAGAGAGACCCAGTACTTC
- | TRBJ2-7 | TRBV4-3 | few | CASSQEVLPLSWEQYF | TGCGCCAGCAGCCAAGAGGTTCTTCCTCTAAGCTGGGAGCAGTACTTC
TRBD1 | TRBJ2-2 | TRBV5-6 | many | CASSSSDRLDTGELFF | TGTGCCAGCAGCTCCTCGGACAGGTTAGACACCGGGGAGCTGTTTTTT
TRBD1 | TRBJ1-1 | TRBV7-2 | many | CASSLMGQGREAFF | TGTGCCAGCAGCTTAATGGGACAGGGGCGTGAAGCTTTCTTT
- | TRBJ2-1 | TRBV2 | many | CASPGPPAHLYDSYNEQFF | TGTGCCAGCCCGGGGCCTCCTGCCCATCTTTACGACTCCTACAATGAGCAGTTCTTC
- | TRBJ1-4 | TRBV5-5 | - | CASSLAPQIDSLVEKLFF | TGTGCCAGCAGCTTGGCCCCGCAAATCGACAGTCTTGTCGAAAAACTGTTTTTT
- | TRBJ1-4 | TRBV4-3 | - | CASSQKGRRREKLFF | TGCGCCAGCAGCCAAAAAGGAAGGAGGCGGGAAAAACTGTTTTTT
- | TRBJ2-3 | TRBV6-4 | - | CASSDGTRDTQYF | TGTGCCAGCAGTGACGGTACCCGCGATACGCAGTATTTT
TRBD1 | TRBJ2-3 | TRBV4-3 | few | CASSQDTPAGGLADTQYF | TGCGCCAGCAGCCAAGATACGCCGGCAGGGGGCCTTGCAGATACGCAGTATTTT
- | TRBJ2-5 | TRBV27 | - | CASSLVPGTQETQYF | TGTGCCAGCAGTTTAGTTCCCGGCACCCAAGAGACCCAGTACTTC
- | TRBJ1-1 | TRBV6-2/TRBV6-3 | many | CASSYSEGVEAFF | TGTGCCAGCAGTTACTCGGAGGGGGTTGAAGCTTTCTTT
TRBD2 | TRBJ2-1 | TRBV11-2 | many | CASSSRLADPYNEQFF | TGTGCCAGCAGCTCCCGACTAGCGGACCCCTACAATGAGCAGTTCTTC
- | TRBJ1-4 | TRBV7-2 | many | CASSWGAGEKLFF | TGTGCCAGCAGCTGGGGGGCAGGTGAAAAACTGTTTTTT
TRBD2 | TRBJ2-1 | TRBV5-4 | - | CASSPGAGGSYNEQFF | TGTGCCAGCAGCCCTGGGGCGGGAGGATCCTACAATGAGCAGTTCTTC
- | TRBJ2-1 | TRBV12-3/TRBV12-4 | many | CASSLRVTLSF | TGTGCCAGCAGTTTACGGGTAACGCTTTCCTTC
TRBD2 | TRBJ2-5 | TRBV9 | - | CASSAGAGGQVETQYF | TGTGCCAGCAGCGCCGGTGCGGGGGGGCAGGTGGAGACCCAGTACTTC
TRBD2 | TRBJ2-1 | TRBV19 | few | CASSMGLAAYNEQFF | TGTGCCAGTAGTATGGGACTAGCGGCCTACAATGAGCAGTTCTTC
- | TRBJ1-4 | TRBV27 | few | CASSRTAFNEKLFF | TGTGCCAGCAGCCGGACAGCTTTTAATGAAAAACTGTTTTTT
- | TRBJ2-1 | TRBV12-3/TRBV12-4 | many | CASSRDRQNEQFF | TGTGCCAGCAGTCGTGACAGGCAGAATGAGCAGTTCTTC
- | TRBJ1-1 | TRBV6-1 | many | CASSEWWGLGTEAFF | TGTGCCAGCAGTGAATGGTGGGGGTTAGGCACTGAAGCTTTCTTT
- | TRBJ2-5 | TRBV20-1 | - | CSAPRDRWYQETQYF | TGCAGTGCTCCCCGGGACCGTTGGTACCAAGAGACCCAGTACTTC
TRBD1 | TRBJ1-2 | TRBV18 | - | CASSPPGQGEDYGYTF | TGTGCCAGCTCACCACCGGGACAGGGAGAAGACTATGGCTACACCTTC
- | TRBJ1-1 | TRBV7-9 | - | CASSLVGSGLPEAFF | TGTGCCAGCAGCTTAGTGGGTTCCGGGTTGCCTGAAGCTTTCTTT
- | TRBJ1-6 | TRBV20-1 | many | CSANGLVLSSPLHF | TGCAGTGCTAATGGGCTAGTACTCAGTTCACCCCTCCACTTT
- | TRBJ2-7 | TRBV3-1 | many | CASSQGSSQGRSEQYF | TGTGCCAGCAGCCAAGGCTCTTCACAGGGTCGGAGCGAGCAGTACTTC
- | TRBJ2-3 | TRBV7-9 | many | CASSSSGFSTDTQYF | TGTGCCAGCAGCTCCTCGGGGTTTAGCACAGATACGCAGTATTTT
- | TRBJ2-5 | TRBV12-3/TRBV12-4 | - | CASSLRGPKYF | TGTGCCAGCAGTTTAAGAGGTCCCAAGTACTTC
- | TRBJ2-1 | TRBV9 | many | CASSVDGTSSYNEQFF | TGTGCCAGCAGCGTAGACGGGACGAGCTCCTACAATGAGCAGTTCTTC
TRBD2 | TRBJ2-3 | TRBV5-1 | few | CASSFSGGALFDTQYF | TGCGCCAGCAGCTTCAGCGGGGGGGCCCTCTTCGATACGCAGTATTTT
- | TRBJ2-3 | TRBV5-5 | many | CASSLLPSEGVDTQYF | TGTGCCAGCAGCTTGCTTCCTAGCGAGGGGGTGGATACGCAGTATTTT
TRBD1 | TRBJ2-5 | TRBV20-1 | many | CSARPNRGRRGETQYF | TGCAGTGCTAGACCAAACAGGGGGCGCCGTGGGGAGACCCAGTACTTC
TRBD1 | TRBJ1-4 | TRBV20-1 | many | CSAKQGNNEKLFF | TGCAGTGCGAAACAGGGGAATAATGAAAAACTGTTTTTT
- | TRBJ2-1 | TRBV27 | many | CASSLRRGVLNEQFF | TGTGCCAGCAGTTTGCGACGTGGGGTGTTGAATGAGCAGTTCTTC
TRBD2 | TRBJ2-1 | TRBV12-3/TRBV12-4 | - | CASSLVGGGNEQFF | TGTGCCAGCAGTTTAGTAGGCGGGGGCAATGAGCAGTTCTTC
TRBD1 | TRBJ2-7 | TRBV4-2 | - | CASSQDWTGALEQYF | TGTGCCAGCAGCCAAGATTGGACAGGGGCGTTGGAGCAGTACTTC